This paragraph covers one T cell receptor (beta chain) sequence. These data belong to a study of blood T cell repertoires in COVID-19. Study-level information: Sites in the United States, Italy and Spain provided acute and convalescent COVID-19 samples. T cells, B-cell-depleted T cells, or PBMCs provided the cDNA or gDNA that served as material.

Original handling: Quantification of nucleated cells was approximated via reference gene primer amplification. Produced via immunoSEQ multiplex PCR; TCRdb's table is partial and in-frame only. V, J and clone size reflect that table, while D and trimming were determined from the DNA. The table lists over 200,000 clones, over 70% of them singletons, with approximately 6% in the top ten. V was trimmed by 3 bases and J by 6 bases, leaving 6 bases between them. Germline CDR1 is MRHNA and CDR2 is SNTAGT. This CDR3 region has 13 residues. The sequenced sample consisted of peripheral blood. This TCR derives from a man older than 75 with acute or convalescent COVID-19. This chain connects TRBV6-4 to TRBJ1-6; D might be TRBD1 (5 bases). CDR3 protein: CASSEGGNSPLHF. The CDR3 nucleotides are TGTGCCAGCAGTGAGGGGGGTAATTCACCCCTCCACTTT.